Listed here are 11 T cell receptor beta chains from one sample, sequenced in a study of shared clonotypes between healthy human individuals. The naive CD8 population came from CD45RO-negative cells selected for CCR7, without terminally differentiated effector memory CD45RA+ cells. This table comes from immunoSEQ multiplex PCR, and its TCRdb copy is limited to in-frame clones, with some not included. The data contain over 2 million clones, approximately 94% of them singletons. Source material: naive CD8+ T cells sorted from blood. These receptors were taken from a man aged 18 to 29 in good health.

The chain is built from TRBV28 and TRBJ1-2; 10 bases match TRBD1. Looked up from germline, CDR1 is MDHEN and CDR2 is SYDVKM. This CDR3 spans 14 amino acids. V lost 2 bases to trimming and J lost 4 bases; unmatched junction nucleotides: 1. CDR3: CASSLGTGVYGYTF. Here the CDR3 DNA reads TGTGCCAGCAGTTTAGGGACAGGGGTCTATGGCTACACCTTC.

The DNA for the CDR3 is TGTGCCAGCAGTTTTAGGGCCAACACAGATACGCAGTATTTT. Amino acids: CASSFRANTDTQYF. This rearrangement joins TRBV28 to TRBJ2-3; D gene uncertain. The CDR3 loop spans 14 amino acids. Germline CDR1 is MDHEN and CDR2 is SYDVKM. V dropped 3 bases and J dropped 2 bases, with 9 bases sitting between them.

The chain recombines TRBV4-1 with TRBJ2-3; D might be TRBD1 (6 bases). Germline V gene data show CDR1 as MGHRA and CDR2 as YSYEKL. This CDR3 is built from 15 residues. V lost 4 bases, J lost 5 bases, and 16 bases lay in between. As DNA, the CDR3 is TGCGCCAGCAGCCCCCAGTGGACAGATAGAGATACGCAGTATTTT. Its protein product is CASSPQWTDRDTQYF.

The chain carries TRBV11-2 and TRBJ2-7; unclear D gene. Germline V gene lookup returns CDR1 SGHAT and CDR2 FQNNGV. V lost 3 bases and J lost 4, with 10 bases in between. There are 13 residues in the CDR3. The CDR3: CASSLGPKYEQYF. The CDR3 DNA is TGTGCCAGCAGCTTGGGCCCCAAATACGAGCAGTACTTC.

The CDR3 DNA is TGCGCCAGCAGCCCTTCGACAGCCCTGGGGGATGGCTACACCTTC. Its translation is CASSPSTALGDGYTF. The V call is TRBV5-1, the J call TRBJ1-2, with D maybe TRBD1 (5 bases). This CDR3 comprises 15 residues. The V gene's germline CDR1 is SGHRS and CDR2 YFSETQ. With 4 bases removed from V and 6 bases from J, the gap between germline ends came to 19 bases.

This chain links TRBV5-4 with TRBJ1-2, with TRBD1 identical over 8 bases. V dropped 4 bases and J dropped 3; count of bases not matched to a gene: 8. The CDR3 spans 15 residues. Germline CDR1 is SGHNT and CDR2 is YYREEE (reference sequence). CDR3 sequence: CASSPTGGIDYGYTF. The CDR3 DNA is TGTGCCAGCAGCCCTACAGGGGGAATCGACTATGGCTACACCTTC. Full variable domain (missing parts from reference TRBV5-4 and TRBJ1-2): ETGVTQSPTHLIKTRGQQVTLRCSSQSGHNTVSWYQQALGQGPQFIFQYYREEENGRGNFPPRFSGLQFPNYSSELNVNALELDDSALYLCASSPTGGIDYGYTFGSGTRLTVV.

This chain connects TRBV12-5 to TRBJ2-1, with 7 positions matching TRBD2. Per germline, CDR1 LGHNT and CDR2 FRNRAP. The CDR3 sequence is 18 residues long. V shed 0 bases, J shed 0 bases, and the junction held 8 bases outside the gene matches. The CDR3 DNA reads TGTGCTAGTGGTTTGGTCCCTCTAGCGGCCAGCTCCTACAATGAGCAGTTCTTC. This translates into CASGLVPLAASSYNEQFF.

J is TRBJ2-1 and V is TRBV5-4; 9 bases are a match to TRBD2. This CDR3 has 19 amino acids. J was trimmed by 2 bases and V by 5 bases; bases with no gene match: 17. The germline V gene encodes CDR1 SGHNT and CDR2 YYREEE (reference sequence). Written as DNA, the CDR3 is TGTGCCAGCAGGACGGGACTAGCTGCCGAACGAAAAGCCTACAATGAGCAGTTCTTC. It encodes CASRTGLAAERKAYNEQFF. Supplemented by reference TRBV5-4 and TRBJ2-1, the full variable domain reads ETGVTQSPTHLIKTRGQQVTLRCSSQSGHNTVSWYQQALGQGPQFIFQYYREEENGRGNFPPRFSGLQFPNYSSELNVNALELDDSALYLCASRTGLAAERKAYNEQFFGPGTRLTVL.

CDR3 residues: CASSPRVAGGVYDEQYF. DNA of the CDR3: TGTGCCAGCAGCCCCCGGGTAGCGGGGGGGGTCTACGACGAGCAGTACTTC. The chain couples TRBV21-1 to TRBJ2-7; TRBD2 reflects the table's D call only, with no check against the DNA. TRBV21-1 has pseudogene status. The CDR3 loop spans 17 amino acids.

The V call is TRBV4-1, the J call TRBJ2-1; D might be TRBD2 (5 bases). This CDR3 has 14 residues. V gave up 4 bases and J gave up 0 bases, with 7 bases separating them. Germline V CDR1 and CDR2: MGHRA, YSYEKL. In nucleotides, the CDR3 is TGCGCCAGCAGCCGTGGGAGCTCCTACAATGAGCAGTTCTTC. Residues: CASSRGSSYNEQFF.

The V gene is TRBV27, the J gene TRBJ2-7, with unresolved D. Germline V gene lookup returns CDR1 MNHEY and CDR2 SMNVEV (reference sequence). Trimming stripped 2 bases from V and 0 bases from J, with 11 bases between. The CDR3 contains 15 residues. The CDR3 bases are TGTGCCAGCAGTTTACTGACACCGAGCTCCTACGAGCAGTACTTC. Residues: CASSLLTPSSYEQYF.